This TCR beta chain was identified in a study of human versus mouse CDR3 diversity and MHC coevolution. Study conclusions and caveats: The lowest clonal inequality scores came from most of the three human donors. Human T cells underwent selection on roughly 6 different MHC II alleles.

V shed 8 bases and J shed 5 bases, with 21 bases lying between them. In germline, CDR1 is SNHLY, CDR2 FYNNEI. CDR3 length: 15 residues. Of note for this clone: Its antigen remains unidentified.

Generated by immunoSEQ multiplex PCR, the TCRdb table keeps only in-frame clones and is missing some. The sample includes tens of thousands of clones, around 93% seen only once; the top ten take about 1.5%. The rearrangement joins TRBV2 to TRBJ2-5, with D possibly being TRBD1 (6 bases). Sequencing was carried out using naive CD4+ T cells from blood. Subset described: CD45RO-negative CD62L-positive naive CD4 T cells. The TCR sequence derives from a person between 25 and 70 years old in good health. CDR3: CASGQQTGGGETQYF. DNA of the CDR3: TGTGCCAGCGGGCAACAGACAGGCGGTGGGGAGACCCAGTACTTC.